This T cell receptor beta chain stems from a study of CD8 T cells in ankylosing spondylitis. Study results and limitations: It appeared that ankylosing spondylitis blood was characterized by a TCR beta motif of 8 or 9 highly homologous variants.

Notes on this clonotype: The target antigen is unknown.

CDR3 length: 15 residues. Looked up from germline, CDR1 is SGHRS and CDR2 is YFSETQ. Trimming removed 4 bases at V and 4 bases at J, with 17 bases between. Each CDR3 protein gets one entry after TCRdb re-called the 5' RACE reads with MiXCR. The sample contains over 700,000 distinct CDR3 sequences, 15% to 20% of which appear only once. Source material: blood, either unsorted or a sorted T cell fraction (not recorded which). This receptor was identified in a male donor with ankylosing spondylitis. The rearrangement uses TRBV5-1 and TRBJ1-2; D is ambiguous. DNA of the CDR3: TGCGCCAGCAGCCCCTCGGGTGAGGGCCCCTATGGCTACACCTTC. Its translation is CASSPSGEGPYGYTF.